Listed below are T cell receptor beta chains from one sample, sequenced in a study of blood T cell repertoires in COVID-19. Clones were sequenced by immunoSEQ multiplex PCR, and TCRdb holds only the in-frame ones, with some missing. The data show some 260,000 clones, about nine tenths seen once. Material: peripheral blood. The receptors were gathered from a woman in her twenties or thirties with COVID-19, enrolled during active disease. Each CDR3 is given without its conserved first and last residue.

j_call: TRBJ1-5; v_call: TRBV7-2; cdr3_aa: ASSLFGEFNQPQH
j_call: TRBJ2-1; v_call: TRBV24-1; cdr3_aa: ATSDPEGTPNNEQF
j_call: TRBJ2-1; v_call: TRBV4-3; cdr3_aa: ASSQGAGTEQF
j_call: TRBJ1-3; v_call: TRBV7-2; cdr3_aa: ASSLGQARSGNTIY
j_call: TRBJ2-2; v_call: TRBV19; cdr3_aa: ASSIGQGMNTGELF
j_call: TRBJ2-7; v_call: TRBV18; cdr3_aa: ASSPRPGVSSYEQY
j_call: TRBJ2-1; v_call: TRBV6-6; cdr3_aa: ASSYRGYSYNEQF
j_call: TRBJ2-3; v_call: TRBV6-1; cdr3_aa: ASSEWDIDTDTQY
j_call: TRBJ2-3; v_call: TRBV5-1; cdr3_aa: ASSPGLAGGTDTQY
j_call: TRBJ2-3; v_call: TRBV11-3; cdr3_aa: ASSYSGGAITDTQY
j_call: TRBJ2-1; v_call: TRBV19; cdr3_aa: ASSIAGGPYNEQF
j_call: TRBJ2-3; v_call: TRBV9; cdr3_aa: ASSPSPDTSTDTQY
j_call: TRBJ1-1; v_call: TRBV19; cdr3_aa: ASSIRLSNTEAF
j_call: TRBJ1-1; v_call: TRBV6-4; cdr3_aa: ASSLHRDSGEAF
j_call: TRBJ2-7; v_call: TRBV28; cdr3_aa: ASSLAQGFDYEQY
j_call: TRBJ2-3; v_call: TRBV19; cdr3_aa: ASSYSRELTDTQY
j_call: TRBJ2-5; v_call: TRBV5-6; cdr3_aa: ASSLATGTSQETQY
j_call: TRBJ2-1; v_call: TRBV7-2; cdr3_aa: ASSSRTSGTPDEQF
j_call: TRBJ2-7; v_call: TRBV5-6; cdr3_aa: ASSHPSSPTASAYEQY
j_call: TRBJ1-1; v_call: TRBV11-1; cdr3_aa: ASSQNRGWDTEAF
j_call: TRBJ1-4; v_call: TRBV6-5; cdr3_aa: ASSRGQALNEKLF
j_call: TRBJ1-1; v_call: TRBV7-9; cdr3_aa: ASSLDAGGDTEAF
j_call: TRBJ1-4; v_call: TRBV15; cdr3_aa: ATSGDREVGEKLF
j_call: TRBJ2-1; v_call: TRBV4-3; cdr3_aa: ASSQGQDIYNEQF
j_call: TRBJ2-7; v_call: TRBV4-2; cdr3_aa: ASSPGQGTYEQY
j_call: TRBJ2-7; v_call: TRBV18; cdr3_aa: ASSPGQVNDYEQY
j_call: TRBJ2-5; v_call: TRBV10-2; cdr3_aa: ASSGGLAGAPETQY
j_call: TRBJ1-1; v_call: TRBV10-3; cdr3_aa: ATRDREIEAF
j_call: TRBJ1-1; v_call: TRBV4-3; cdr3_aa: ASSQILRTVNTEAF
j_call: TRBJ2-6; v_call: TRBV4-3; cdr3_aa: ASSQEGGAGANVLT
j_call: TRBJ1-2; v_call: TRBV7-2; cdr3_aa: ASSSLMGQGPYGYT
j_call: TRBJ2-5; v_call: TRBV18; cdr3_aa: ASSPPDREQETQY
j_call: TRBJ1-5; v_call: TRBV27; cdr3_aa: ASSPTRLQPQH
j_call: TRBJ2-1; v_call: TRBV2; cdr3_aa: ASSPSGLNEQF
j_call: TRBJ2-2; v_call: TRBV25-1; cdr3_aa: ASRTGPGELF
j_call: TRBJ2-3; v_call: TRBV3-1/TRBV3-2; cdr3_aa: ASSQPPTSGYTDAQY
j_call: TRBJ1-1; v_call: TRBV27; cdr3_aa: ASSPGTGVYTEAF
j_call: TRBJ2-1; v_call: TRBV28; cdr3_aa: ASEYPTSGINEQF
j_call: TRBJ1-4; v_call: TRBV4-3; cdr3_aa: ASSQVLTGAVGEKLF
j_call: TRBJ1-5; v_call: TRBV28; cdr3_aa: ASSSQTGQLPQH
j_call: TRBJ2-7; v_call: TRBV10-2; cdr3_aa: ASSGQFAYEQY
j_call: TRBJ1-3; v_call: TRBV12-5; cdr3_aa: ASGLAADSLY
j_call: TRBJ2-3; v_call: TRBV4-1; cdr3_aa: ASSLGTSGTTDTQY
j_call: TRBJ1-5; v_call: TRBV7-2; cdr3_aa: ASQGGGRGQPQH
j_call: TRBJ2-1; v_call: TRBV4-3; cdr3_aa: ASSLQDQGYYNEQF
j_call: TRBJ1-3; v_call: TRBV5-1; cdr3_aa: ASRQEHSGNTIY
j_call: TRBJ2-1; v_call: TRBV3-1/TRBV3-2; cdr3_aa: ASSQTDYNEQF
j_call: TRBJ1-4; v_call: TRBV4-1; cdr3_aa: ASAEPGTGGKLF
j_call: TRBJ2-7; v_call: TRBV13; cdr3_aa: ASSLAGSLAGGFYEQY
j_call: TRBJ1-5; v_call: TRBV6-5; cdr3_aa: ASGGGYSNQPQH
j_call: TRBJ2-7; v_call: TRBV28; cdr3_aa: ASSLPGGVRGSYEQY
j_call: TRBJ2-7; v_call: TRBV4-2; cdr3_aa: ASSQAASGGRTTPYEQY
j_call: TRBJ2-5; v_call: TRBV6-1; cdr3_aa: ASVLAGGGETQY
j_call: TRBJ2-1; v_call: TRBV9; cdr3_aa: ASSVLAGGSGNEQF
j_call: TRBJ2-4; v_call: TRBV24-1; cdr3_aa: ATRDRTNIQY